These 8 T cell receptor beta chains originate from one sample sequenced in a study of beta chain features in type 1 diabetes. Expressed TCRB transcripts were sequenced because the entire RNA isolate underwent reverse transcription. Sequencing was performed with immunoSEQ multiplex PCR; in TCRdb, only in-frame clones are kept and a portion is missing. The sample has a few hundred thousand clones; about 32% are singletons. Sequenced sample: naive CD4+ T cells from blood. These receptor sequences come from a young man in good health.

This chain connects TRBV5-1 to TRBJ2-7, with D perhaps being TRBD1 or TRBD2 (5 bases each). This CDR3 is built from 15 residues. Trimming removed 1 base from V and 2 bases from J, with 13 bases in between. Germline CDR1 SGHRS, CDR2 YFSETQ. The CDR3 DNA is TGCGCCAGCAGCTTGCTCCTGGGACCGACCTACGAGCAGTACTTC. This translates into CASSLLLGPTYEQYF.

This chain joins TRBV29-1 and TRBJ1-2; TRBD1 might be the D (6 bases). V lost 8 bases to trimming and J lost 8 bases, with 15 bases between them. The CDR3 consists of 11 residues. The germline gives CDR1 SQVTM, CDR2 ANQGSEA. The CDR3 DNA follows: TGCAGCTCCGAGGGGGGAGCGGGCTACACCTTC. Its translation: CSSEGGAGYTF.

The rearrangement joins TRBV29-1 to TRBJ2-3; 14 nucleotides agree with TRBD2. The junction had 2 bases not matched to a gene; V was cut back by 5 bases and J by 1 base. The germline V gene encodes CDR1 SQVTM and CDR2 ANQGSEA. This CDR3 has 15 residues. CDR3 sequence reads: CSVTGLAGGTDTQYF. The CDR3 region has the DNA TGCAGCGTTACGGGACTAGCGGGAGGCACAGATACGCAGTATTTT.

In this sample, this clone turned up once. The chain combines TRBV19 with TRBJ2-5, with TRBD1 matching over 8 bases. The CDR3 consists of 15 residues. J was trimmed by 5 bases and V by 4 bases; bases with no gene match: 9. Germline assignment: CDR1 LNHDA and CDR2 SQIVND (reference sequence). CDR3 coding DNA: TGTGCCAGTAGTAACCCAGGGGGCATCCGGGAGACCCAGTACTTC. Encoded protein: CASSNPGGIRETQYF.

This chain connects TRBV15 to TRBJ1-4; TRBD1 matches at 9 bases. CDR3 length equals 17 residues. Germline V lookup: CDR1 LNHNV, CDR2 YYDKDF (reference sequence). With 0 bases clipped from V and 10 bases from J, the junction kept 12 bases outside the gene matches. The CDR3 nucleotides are TGTGCCACCAGCAGAGAGGGACAGGGAACGGCTAGAGGAAAACTGTTTTTT. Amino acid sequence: CATSREGQGTARGKLFF. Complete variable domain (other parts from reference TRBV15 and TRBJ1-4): DAMVIQNPRYQVTQFGKPVTLSCSQTLNHNVMYWYQQKSSQAPKLLFHYYDKDFNNEADTPDNFQSRRPNTSFCFLDIRSPGLGDTAMYLCATSREGQGTARGKLFFGSGTQLSVL.

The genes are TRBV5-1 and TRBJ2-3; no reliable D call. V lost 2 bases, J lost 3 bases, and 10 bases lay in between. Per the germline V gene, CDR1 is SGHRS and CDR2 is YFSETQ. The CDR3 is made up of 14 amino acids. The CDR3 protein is CASSFRQETDTQYF. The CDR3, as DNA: TGCGCCAGCAGCTTTAGGCAGGAGACAGATACGCAGTATTTT.

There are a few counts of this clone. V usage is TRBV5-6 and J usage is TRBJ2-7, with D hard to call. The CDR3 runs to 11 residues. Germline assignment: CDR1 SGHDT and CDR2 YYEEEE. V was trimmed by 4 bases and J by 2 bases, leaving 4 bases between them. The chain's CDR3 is CASSGAYEQYF. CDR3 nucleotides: TGTGCCAGCAGCGGGGCCTACGAGCAGTACTTC.

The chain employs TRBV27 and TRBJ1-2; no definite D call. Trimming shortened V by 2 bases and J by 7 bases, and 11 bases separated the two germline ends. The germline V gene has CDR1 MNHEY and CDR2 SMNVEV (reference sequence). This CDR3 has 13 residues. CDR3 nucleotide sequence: TGTGCCAGCAGTTTACTAGGGATTGGTGGCTACACCTTC. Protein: CASSLLGIGGYTF.